Listed below are T cell receptor beta chains from one sample, sequenced in a study of liver allograft versus peripheral blood T cells. TCRdb re-called the reads with MiXCR, one entry per CDR3 protein. The profile shows more than 10,000 distinct CDR3 sequences, 25% to 35% of them singletons. The receptor source for this set is a human patient who had a liver transplant. Some T cells may have originated in the graft donor. Each CDR3 is given with its conserved first and last residue.

v_call: TRBV28; j_call: TRBJ1-5; cdr3_aa: CASSLDGDRNQPQHF
v_call: TRBV12-3/TRBV12-4; j_call: TRBJ2-3; cdr3_aa: CASSLSGGPTDTQYF
v_call: TRBV24-1; j_call: TRBJ2-3; cdr3_aa: CATSATRGETGIGTDTQYF
v_call: TRBV19; j_call: TRBJ1-5; cdr3_aa: CASSRTGTANNQPQHF
v_call: TRBV2; j_call: TRBJ2-3; cdr3_aa: CASSAGVRGTDTQYF
v_call: TRBV19; j_call: TRBJ1-1; cdr3_aa: CASSIDRDPPGFF
v_call: TRBV19; j_call: TRBJ1-4; cdr3_aa: CASRNHLVSSYEKLFF
v_call: TRBV11-2; j_call: TRBJ2-1; cdr3_aa: CASSLARGSGGPPYNEQFF
v_call: TRBV9; j_call: TRBJ2-2; cdr3_aa: CASSVQLIDTGELFF
v_call: TRBV19; j_call: TRBJ1-2; cdr3_aa: CASSLPTPGQGRYGYTF
v_call: TRBV14; j_call: TRBJ2-7; cdr3_aa: CASSLSPGLAFEQYF
v_call: TRBV6-1; j_call: TRBJ1-6; cdr3_aa: CASSYADRRNSPLHF
v_call: TRBV29-1; j_call: TRBJ1-2; cdr3_aa: CSGSDIDYGYTF
v_call: TRBV19; j_call: TRBJ2-7; cdr3_aa: CASSTHYATYEQYF
v_call: TRBV6-1; j_call: TRBJ2-1; cdr3_aa: CASSERWFGLAGFNEQFF
v_call: TRBV12-3/TRBV12-4; j_call: TRBJ2-5; cdr3_aa: CASSLTSGGGQETQYF
v_call: TRBV5-4; j_call: TRBJ2-1; cdr3_aa: CASSSGGAGGLHEQFF
v_call: TRBV28; j_call: TRBJ1-5; cdr3_aa: CASGDRENQPQHF
v_call: TRBV12-3/TRBV12-4; j_call: TRBJ2-7; cdr3_aa: CASSLGQEILEQYF
v_call: TRBV6-1; j_call: TRBJ1-1; cdr3_aa: CASFLGGEGEAFF
v_call: TRBV28; j_call: TRBJ2-6; cdr3_aa: CASSSRFTGANVLTF
v_call: TRBV19; j_call: TRBJ2-1; cdr3_aa: CASSSQGGRANEQFF
v_call: TRBV5-6; j_call: TRBJ2-7; cdr3_aa: CASSQAGRAYEQYF
v_call: TRBV7-9; j_call: TRBJ1-1; cdr3_aa: CASSSFGVLAAYTEAFF
v_call: TRBV5-5; j_call: TRBJ1-1; cdr3_aa: CASSTGTGTTEAFF
v_call: TRBV5-4; j_call: TRBJ2-5; cdr3_aa: CASSLGGGREETQYF
v_call: TRBV20-1; j_call: TRBJ1-2; cdr3_aa: CSAREGMGDGYTF
v_call: TRBV6-5; j_call: TRBJ2-3; cdr3_aa: CASSYLGLPSTDTQYF
v_call: TRBV29-1; j_call: TRBJ1-6; cdr3_aa: CSVVWALPYNSPLHF
v_call: TRBV27; j_call: TRBJ1-2; cdr3_aa: CASSRFGAASYGYTF
v_call: TRBV7-3; j_call: TRBJ1-3; cdr3_aa: CASSLGLGNTIYF
v_call: TRBV7-9; j_call: TRBJ2-1; cdr3_aa: CASSQAGVREQFF
v_call: TRBV9; j_call: TRBJ1-4; cdr3_aa: CASSGGGAANEKLFF
v_call: TRBV6-1; j_call: TRBJ2-3; cdr3_aa: CASASWGYTDTQYF
v_call: TRBV19; j_call: TRBJ1-3; cdr3_aa: CASSTGASGQPFGNTIYF
v_call: TRBV19; j_call: TRBJ2-2; cdr3_aa: CASSVTHRGGTGELFF
v_call: TRBV25-1; j_call: TRBJ2-2; cdr3_aa: CASMASGTNTGELFF
v_call: TRBV5-6; j_call: TRBJ2-6; cdr3_aa: CASSLGVSGANVLTF
v_call: TRBV19; j_call: TRBJ1-3; cdr3_aa: CASIGRGSGNTIYF
v_call: TRBV6-2/TRBV6-3; j_call: TRBJ2-1; cdr3_aa: CASSTTGRTQFF
v_call: TRBV10-3; j_call: TRBJ2-1; cdr3_aa: CAINSGGPYNEQFF